This TCR beta chain was profiled in a study of identical twins. The V gene's germline CDR1 is SGHDT and CDR2 YYEEEE. V lost 4 bases to trimming and J lost 1 base; unmatched junction nucleotides: 10. The CDR3 consists of 17 residues. TCRdb itself ran the 5' RACE reads through MiXCR, one entry per CDR3 protein. The repertoire has hundreds of thousands of distinct CDR3 sequences, more than 6.5% of them found once; the top ten carry 0.98%. This clonotype came up many times. These data were also reused for a study on yellow fever vaccine responses in identical twins.

The sequence came from a woman under 30 in good health. The chain employs TRBV5-6 and TRBJ2-2, with 7 bases fitting TRBD2. The sample taken for sequencing was PBMCs. This chain's CDR3 is CASSLGSGGLNTGELFF. DNA of the CDR3: TGTGCCAGCAGCCTGGGTTCGGGAGGCCTGAACACCGGGGAGCTGTTTTTT.